Here is one T cell receptor beta chain with its context. This sample stems from a study of response to subunit inactivated influenza vaccine. The CDR3 spans 16 residues. With 5 bases clipped from V and 3 bases from J, the junction kept 8 bases outside the gene matches. Germline V gene lookup returns CDR1 SEHNR and CDR2 FQNEAQ (reference sequence). TCRdb reprocessed the RT-PCR reads with MiXCR, giving one entry per CDR3 protein. The data show more than 550,000 distinct CDR3 sequences, approximately 12% seen once. The sequence was collected from a man aged 50 to 60 who received an inactivated influenza vaccine. This sequence joins TRBV7-9 and TRBJ2-2; 8 bases align to TRBD2. This specimen was PBMCs from blood, taken on the day of vaccination. CDR3 sequence: CASSQTAGGHTGELFF. The CDR3 region has the DNA TGTGCCAGCAGCCAGACGGCGGGGGGTCACACCGGGGAGCTGTTTTTT. The whole variable domain, filled in from reference TRBV7-9 and TRBJ2-2, reads DTGVSQNPRHKITKRGQNVTFRCDPISEHNRLYWYRQTLGQGPEFLTYFQNEAQLEKSRLLSDRFSAERPKGSFSTLEIQRTEQGDSAMYLCASSQTAGGHTGELFFGEGSRLTVL.